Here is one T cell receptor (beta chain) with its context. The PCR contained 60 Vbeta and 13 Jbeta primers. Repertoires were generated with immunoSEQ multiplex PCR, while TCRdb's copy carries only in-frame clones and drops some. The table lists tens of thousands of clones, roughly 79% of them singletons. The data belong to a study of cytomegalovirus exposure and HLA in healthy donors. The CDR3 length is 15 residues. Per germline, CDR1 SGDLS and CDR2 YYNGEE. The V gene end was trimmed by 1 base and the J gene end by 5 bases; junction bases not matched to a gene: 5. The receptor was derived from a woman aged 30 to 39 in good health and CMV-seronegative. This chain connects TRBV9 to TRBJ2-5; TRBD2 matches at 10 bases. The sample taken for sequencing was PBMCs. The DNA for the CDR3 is TGTGCCAGCAGCGTAAATAGCGGGAGGACGGAGACCCAGTACTTC. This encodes CASSVNSGRTETQYF.